This T cell receptor (beta chain) is from a study of lymphopenia after photon versus proton radiotherapy. Clones were sequenced by immunoSEQ multiplex PCR, and TCRdb holds only the in-frame ones, with some missing. The table includes roughly 18,000 clones, about 92% detected once. This CDR3 contains 16 residues. Between the trimmed V and J ends, which lost 5 bases and 0 bases, there was a span of 14 bases. CDR1 is SGHVS, CDR2 FQNEAQ, per germline. The J gene is TRBJ1-3, the V gene TRBV7-8; TRBD1 is a possible D gene (6 bases). The material sequenced was peripheral blood, taken from a patient treated with photon-based radiotherapy. This TCR was sampled from a woman aged 40 to 50 with cholangiocarcinoma. The CDR3 nucleotides read TGTGCCAGCAGCCCGATCGGACAGATCTCTGGAAACACCATATATTTT. This translates into CASSPIGQISGNTIYF.